This TCR beta chain was recovered during a study of cytomegalovirus exposure and HLA in healthy donors. The study's findings and limits: A previous analysis found most TCR beta V segments productive roughly 87% or roughly 30% of the time. Researchers reported in a later analysis that a missense DCLRE1C variant was tied to TCR beta V- and J-gene trimming. According to reports, the classifier identified cytomegalovirus status with high specificity and sensitivity. Through in vitro validation, a few CMV-associated chains were shown to be specific for CMV antigens.

Vbeta (60) and Jbeta (13) primers were used in the PCR. Clones were read by immunoSEQ multiplex PCR, and TCRdb kept only the in-frame ones, dropping some. This sample's table reports 130,000 or so clones. As for this clone: What it binds is not known.

This CDR3 is built from 16 residues. CDR1 and CDR2 (germline): MNHEY, SMNVEV (reference sequence). J lost 2 bases, V lost 5 bases, and 5 bases had no gene match. The clonotype comes from a woman between 35 and 50 years old in good health and CMV-seronegative. The sequenced material came from PBMCs. The rearrangement uses TRBV27 and TRBJ1-5; 11 bases are a match to TRBD1. The CDR3 DNA is TGTGCCAGCAGTCTTGGGGGACAGGGGGGCAATCAGCCCCAGCATTTT. It translates to CASSLGGQGGNQPQHF.